A selection of T cell receptor beta chains follows, all from one sample in a study of T-cell memory formation after mild COVID-19. TCRdb re-derived calls from the 5' RACE reads in MiXCR, one entry per CDR3 protein. Here the sample spans hundreds of thousands of distinct CDR3 sequences, 15% to 20% being singletons. Sequencing was performed on PBMCs or a T cell subset sorted from them (not recorded which). These receptor sequences come from an adult woman who had mild COVID-19 (a few samples of this study predate the infection). Cell type and time point are not known. The CDR3 runs from the conserved cysteine through the conserved F or W. The order of the fields is J gene, D gene, V gene, clone size, CDR3 protein, CDR3 DNA. D genes are given only for firm matches. Size values are once, few and many counts, or a class for expanded clones, and some rows have none.

>TRBJ1-2|-|TRBV29-1|-
CSVAAMGQLDYGYTF
TGCAGCGTTGCGGCGATGGGACAACTCGACTATGGCTACACCTTC
>TRBJ2-1|-|TRBV30|-
CAWSPGLTSSYNEQFF
TGTGCCTGGAGTCCGGGACTCACGAGCTCCTACAATGAGCAGTTCTTC
>TRBJ1-5|-|TRBV29-1|-
CSAGQGDSNQPQHF
TGCAGCGCCGGACAAGGGGATAGCAATCAGCCCCAGCATTTT
>TRBJ2-6|-|TRBV6-5|few
CASRERLGANVLTF
TGTGCCAGCAGAGAGCGGTTGGGGGCCAACGTCCTGACTTTC
>TRBJ2-1|-|TRBV5-6|few
CASSLVPVGPYNEQFF
TGTGCCAGCAGCTTGGTCCCAGTGGGTCCCTACAATGAGCAGTTCTTC
>TRBJ2-7|-|TRBV20-1|once
CSARAPSQGIYEQYF
TGCAGTGCTAGAGCACCCTCGCAGGGGATCTACGAGCAGTACTTC
>TRBJ1-6|TRBD1|TRBV18|few
CASSPQPGQGESGLHF
TGTGCCAGCTCACCACAGCCGGGACAGGGAGAGTCGGGTCTCCACTTT
>TRBJ1-1|-|TRBV12-3/TRBV12-4|few
CASSFSAGWEAFF
TGTGCCAGCAGTTTCTCGGCAGGTTGGGAAGCTTTCTTT
>TRBJ2-1|TRBD2|TRBV5-1|-
CASSSNSGLVNEQFF
TGCGCCAGCAGCTCCAACTCTGGACTAGTCAATGAGCAGTTCTTC
>TRBJ1-5|TRBD1|TRBV6-2/TRBV6-3|few
CASSPTGRQPQHF
TGTGCCAGCAGTCCGACAGGGAGGCAGCCCCAGCATTTT
>TRBJ2-5|TRBD1|TRBV3-1|once
CASLGDSVQETQYF
TGTGCCAGCTTAGGGGACAGCGTCCAAGAGACCCAGTACTTC
>TRBJ1-2|TRBD1|TRBV4-3|many
CASSQRTGDPNYGYTF
TGCGCCAGCAGCCAAAGGACAGGGGATCCTAACTATGGCTACACCTTC
>TRBJ2-3|TRBD2|TRBV12-3/TRBV12-4|few
CASRYSLGGGSTDTQYF
TGTGCCAGCAGATACTCCCTTGGGGGGGGAAGCACAGATACGCAGTATTTT
>TRBJ2-3|-|TRBV20-1|-
CSARGPSTDTQYF
TGCAGTGCTAGGGGGCCATCCACAGATACGCAGTATTTT
>TRBJ2-7|-|TRBV15|-
CATSTGHHYEQYF
TGTGCCACCAGCACGGGGCACCACTACGAGCAGTACTTC
>TRBJ2-5|-|TRBV7-3|few
CASSQGGSAETQYF
TGTGCCAGCAGCCAGGGGGGGAGTGCAGAGACCCAGTACTTC
>TRBJ1-2|TRBD1|TRBV25-1|-
CASSDPQGGVDGYTF
TGTGCCAGCAGTGACCCCCAGGGGGGAGTTGACGGCTACACCTTC
>TRBJ2-2|-|TRBV12-3/TRBV12-4|-
CASTPRKGVITGELFF
TGTGCCAGCACCCCCAGAAAGGGAGTGATCACCGGGGAGCTGTTTTTT
>TRBJ2-1|-|TRBV6-1|few
CASSEALRGGAGEQFF
TGTGCCAGCAGTGAAGCGCTTCGAGGGGGGGCCGGTGAGCAGTTCTTC
>TRBJ2-3|-|TRBV11-2|-
CASLHDTQYF
TGTGCCAGCCTCCACGATACGCAGTATTTT
>TRBJ1-6|-|TRBV29-1|few
CSVDVGGNSPLHF
TGCAGCGTTGATGTAGGGGGAAATTCACCCCTCCACTTT
>TRBJ2-1|-|TRBV3-1|-
CASSQGPGGYGGEQFF
TGTGCCAGCAGCCAGGGCCCTGGTGGGTATGGTGGTGAGCAGTTCTTC
>TRBJ2-2|-|TRBV6-5|few
CASSGVTGELFF
TGTGCCAGCAGTGGGGTCACCGGGGAGCTGTTTTTT
>TRBJ2-2|-|TRBV5-1|-
CATAPENTGELFF
TGCGCCACCGCCCCGGAGAACACCGGGGAGCTGTTTTTT
>TRBJ1-2|-|TRBV6-1|few
CASSAYREWDYGYTF
TGTGCCAGCAGTGCATACAGGGAGTGGGACTATGGCTACACCTTC
>TRBJ2-2|-|TRBV7-9|few
CASSGGSTGELFF
TGTGCCAGCAGTGGGGGTTCCACCGGGGAGCTGTTTTTT
>TRBJ1-1|-|TRBV19|few
CASSMFRSTEAFF
TGTGCCAGTAGTATGTTCCGAAGTACTGAAGCTTTCTTT
>TRBJ1-4|-|TRBV13|few
CASSLSSREKLFF
TGTGCCAGCAGCTTATCATCCAGGGAAAAACTGTTTTTT
>TRBJ2-3|-|TRBV24-1|-
CATSDTITDTQYF
TGTGCCACCAGTGATACAATTACAGATACGCAGTATTTT
>TRBJ2-7|-|TRBV11-2|-
CASSSLGKWYEQYF
TGTGCCAGCAGCTCCTTAGGGAAATGGTACGAGCAGTACTTC
>TRBJ2-1|TRBD2|TRBV18|few
CASSPPVSGEGYNEQFF
TGTGCCAGCTCACCACCGGTTTCGGGGGAGGGCTACAATGAGCAGTTCTTC